This T cell receptor (beta chain) was sequenced in a study of T cells in localized non-small cell lung cancer. TCRdb's copy holds only in-frame clones and misses some; the assay was immunoSEQ multiplex PCR. Seen here are tens of thousands of clones, about 90% observed once, and the top ten hold roughly 1.2%. Trimming left V 2 bases short and J 0 bases short, with 8 bases between. The CDR3 spans 15 residues. In germline, CDR1 is KGHSH, CDR2 LQKENI. The source of this sequence is a woman aged 35-70 years with stage I lung adenocarcinoma. The specimen was peripheral blood, collected before any cancer treatment. This sequence joins TRBV18 and TRBJ1-5; D is ambiguous. As DNA, the CDR3 is TGTGCCAGCTCACCATCACAGAATAGCAATCAGCCCCAGCATTTT. It is translated as CASSPSQNSNQPQHF.